The TCR beta chain described here comes from a study of T cells in Graves' hyperthyroidism and ophthalmopathy. This clonotype was seen at least ten times. It was RNA transcripts that yielded the amplified TCR beta CDR3 regions. First-round RT-PCR targeting the TCR CDR3 was performed with the HTBI primer set. TCRdb redid the calling of the multiplex PCR reads with MiXCR, one entry per CDR3 protein. The repertoire consists of about 510,000 distinct CDR3 sequences, with approximately 15% occurring once and the leading ten covering approximately 15%. The germline CDR1 and CDR2 sequences are SNHLY and FYNNEI. The CDR3 has 16 residues. J gave up 1 base and V 6 bases, and 11 bases lay outside the gene matches. Clinicians diagnosed patients from clinical symptoms, serum thyroxine and TRAb, thyroid ultrasound and orbital computed tomography.

Sequencing was performed on blood. The genes are TRBV2 and TRBJ1-1; 7 positions agree with TRBD1. The receptor's source is a woman between 35 and 50 years old with Graves' hyperthyroidism. CDR3 sequence: CASRTSTTGRNTEAFF. CDR3 nucleotide sequence: TGTGCCAGCAGGACGTCAACGACAGGGCGGAACACTGAAGCTTTCTTT.